The rows below give T cell receptor beta chains drawn from one sample of a study. From the RT-PCR reads, TCRdb called clonotypes with MiXCR, one entry per CDR3 protein. The table includes about 680,000 distinct CDR3 sequences, 13% to 15% detected once. Sequencing was carried out using memory CD4+ T cells from blood. These receptors all come from a female donor in good health, serving as a healthy control. Each CDR3 is given with its conserved first and last residue. A D gene is named only where the DNA matches it firmly. Rows may omit the clone size; those that give it use once, few, many or a size class.

>TRBV7-8|TRBD1|17|TRBJ2-3|many
TGTGCCAGCAGCTTAGCGTACAGGGGATTTGGCACAGATACGCAGTATTTT
CASSLAYRGFGTDTQYF
>TRBV5-1|TRBD2|15|TRBJ2-2|NA
TGCGCCAGCAGCCTACAGGGACTAGAGAACGGGGAGCTGTTTTTT
CASSLQGLENGELFF
>TRBV11-2|NA|13|TRBJ2-5|many
TGTGCCAGCAGTCCTAGAGTCCAAGAGACCCAGTACTTC
CASSPRVQETQYF
>TRBV29-1|NA|12|TRBJ2-3|many
TGCAGCGTCCTCCTCGGGGGCGAGACGCAGTATTTT
CSVLLGGETQYF
>TRBV18|TRBD2|17|TRBJ2-6|NA
TGTGCCAGCTCACCTCTAGCGGGAGGGACCGGGGCCAACGTCCTGACTTTC
CASSPLAGGTGANVLTF
>TRBV10-3|NA|16|TRBJ2-1|many
TGTGCCATCAGTGTTATTCGAGGGGCGAACTACAATGAGCAGTTCTTC
CAISVIRGANYNEQFF
>TRBV20-1|NA|13|TRBJ1-2|few
TGCAGTGCCTGGGGGGGGACTAACTATGGCTACACCTTC
CSAWGGTNYGYTF
>TRBV11-2|NA|15|TRBJ2-1|few
TGTGCCAGCAGCTTGTTGGGGACATCTGACAATGAGCAGTTCTTC
CASSLLGTSDNEQFF
>TRBV5-6|TRBD2|16|TRBJ2-1|once
TGTGCCAGCAAGAGCGGGGGGGCCCTCGTCGGAAATGAGCAGTTCTTC
CASKSGGALVGNEQFF
>TRBV5-1|NA|14|TRBJ2-6|many
TGTGCCAGCAGAGGTGGTTCTGGGGCCAACGTCCTGACTTTC
CASRGGSGANVLTF
>TRBV2|TRBD1|15|TRBJ2-7|few
TGTGCCAGCAGTCCGGGGGACAGGGCTACCTACGAGCAGTACTTC
CASSPGDRATYEQYF
>TRBV28|NA|15|TRBJ2-1|few
TGTGCCAGCAGTTTACCAGGGTCAGTCGTGAATGAGCAGTTCTTC
CASSLPGSVVNEQFF
>TRBV6-2/TRBV6-3|NA|14|TRBJ2-3|few
TGTGCCAGCTCCAAGCCCGTACTCACAGATACGCAGTATTTT
CASSKPVLTDTQYF
>TRBV6-5|NA|18|TRBJ2-1|NA
TGTGCCAGCAGTTACTCGGGGGCTAGCGGACTCTCCTACAATGAGCAGTTCTTC
CASSYSGASGLSYNEQFF
>TRBV24-1|NA|14|TRBJ2-1|few
TGTGCCACCAGTGATTTAAAGGGCGGCAATGAGCAGTTCTTC
CATSDLKGGNEQFF
>TRBV6-2/TRBV6-3|NA|13|TRBJ1-2|few
TGTGCCAGCAGTATTATGGGGGTCTATGGCTACACCTTC
CASSIMGVYGYTF
>TRBV7-2|TRBD1|16|TRBJ1-3|NA
TGTGCCAGCAGCCCCGGGACAGTAATCTCTGGAAACACCATATATTTT
CASSPGTVISGNTIYF
>TRBV5-6|NA|16|TRBJ2-3|few
TGTGCCAGCAGCTTGGCCGGATGGGTCGGCGGGGATACGCAGTATTTT
CASSLAGWVGGDTQYF
>TRBV15|TRBD1|15|TRBJ1-2|few
TGTGCCACCAGCAGACGGGACAGGGGGCATGGAGGCTACACCTTC
CATSRRDRGHGGYTF
>TRBV6-1|NA|13|TRBJ2-7|NA
TGTGCCATCACCAGACCGAGCTCCTACGAGCAGTACTTC
CAITRPSSYEQYF
>TRBV20-1|NA|14|TRBJ1-5|NA
TGCAGTGCTTGGTTGAGCAGTGGGAATCAGCCCCAGCATTTT
CSAWLSSGNQPQHF
>TRBV5-5|NA|15|TRBJ1-3|few
TGTGCCAGCAGCTTGGCGGGGGGTATCGGAAACACCATATATTTT
CASSLAGGIGNTIYF
>TRBV19|NA|16|TRBJ2-7|NA
TGTGCCAGTAGTATTATTGGGGGTCGGGCTTCGAGCGAGCAGTACTTC
CASSIIGGRASSEQYF
>TRBV15|NA|17|TRBJ2-7|few
TGTGCCACCAGCAGAGATCGAAAGTACAGGGGGGGGAACGAGCAGTACTTC
CATSRDRKYRGGNEQYF